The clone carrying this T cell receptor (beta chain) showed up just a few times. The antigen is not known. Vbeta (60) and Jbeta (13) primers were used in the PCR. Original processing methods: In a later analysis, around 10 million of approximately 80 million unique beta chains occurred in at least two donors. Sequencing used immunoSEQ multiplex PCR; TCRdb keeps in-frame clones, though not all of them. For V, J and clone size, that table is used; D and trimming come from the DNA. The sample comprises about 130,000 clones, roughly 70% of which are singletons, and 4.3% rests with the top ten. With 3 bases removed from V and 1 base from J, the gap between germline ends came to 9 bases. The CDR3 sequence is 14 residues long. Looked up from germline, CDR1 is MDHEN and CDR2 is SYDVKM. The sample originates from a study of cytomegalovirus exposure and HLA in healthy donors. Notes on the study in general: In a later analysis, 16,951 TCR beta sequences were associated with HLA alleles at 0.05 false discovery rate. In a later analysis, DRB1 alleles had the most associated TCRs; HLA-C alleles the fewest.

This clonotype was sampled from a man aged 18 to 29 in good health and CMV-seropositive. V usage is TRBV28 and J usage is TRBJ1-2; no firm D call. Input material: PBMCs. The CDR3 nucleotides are TGTGCCAGCAGTTTTACAGATGTTAACTATGGCTACACCTTC. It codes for CASSFTDVNYGYTF.